This T cell receptor beta chain was captured by sequencing in a study of human T cells and chemical hapten exposure. Stated time point: pre-sensitization, week 0. The treatment here: therapeutic diphenylcyclopropenone sensitization with weekly scalp DPC. As handled by the study authors: Over 95,000 TCRs per sample was the median, with a range of roughly 23,224 to 690,600. MiXCR, applied by TCRdb to the RACE reads, yields one record per CDR3 protein. None of the V and J calls come from the authors' own analysis; TCRdb made them. The sample has 350,000 to 400,000 distinct CDR3 sequences; about 5.1% are singletons. General study results and limits: Healthy individuals' immune responses may differ from those of donors, who had alopecia.

The table lists this clonotype with many counts. Its specificity is not known. The source of this sequence is a woman between 50 and 59 years old with alopecia areata. Some clones in this sample may be carry-over from other donors' samples. This material consisted of whole blood, taken in connection with sensitization to the hapten diphenylcyclopropenone (DPC).

The CDR3 protein is CASSPTGSNDQETQYF. DNA for the CDR3: TGCGCCAGCAGCCCTACCGGGAGCAACGACCAAGAGACCCAGTACTTC. The chain joins TRBV5-1 to TRBJ2-5; the D gene is possibly TRBD2 (6 bases). Germline-derived CDR1 and CDR2 are SGHRS and YFSETQ. The CDR3 has 16 residues. Trimming removed 4 bases from V and 0 bases from J, with 16 bases in between.